These 13 T cell receptor beta chains were all obtained from the same sample, sequenced in a study of blood T cells in healthy people across ages. Together with a sample-barcoded 5' primer, a J-beta primer mix was included in a second PCR lasting roughly 6 to 12 cycles. TCRdb reprocessed the 5' RACE reads with MiXCR, giving one entry per CDR3 protein. Here the sample spans some 700,000 distinct CDR3 sequences, roughly 41% being singletons. The specimen was blood. Receptors were obtained from a woman in her sixties or seventies in good health.

To note about this clonotype: The germline gene is not matched at one end of the junction; a read error may be the cause. The genes are TRBV5-1 and TRBJ1-2; TRBD1 agrees at 8 bases. CDR1 SGHRS and CDR2 YFSETQ come from the germline V gene. This CDR3 has 15 amino acids. The CDR3 DNA reads as TGCGCCAGCAGCTTGGACCCAGGGGGCGACAATGGCTACATCTTC. The encoded protein is CASSLDPGGDNGYIF.

This chain connects TRBV20-1 to TRBJ2-5, with D tentatively TRBD1 or TRBD2 (5 bases each). CDR3 length: 16 residues. Per the germline V gene, CDR1 is DFQATT and CDR2 is SNEGSKA (reference sequence). The V end lost 0 bases, the J end lost 1 base, and 15 bases lay between the germline ends. CDR3 amino acids: CSARDPPGAGQETQYF. For the CDR3, the DNA is TGCAGTGCTAGAGATCCCCCCGGGGCAGGCCAAGAGACCCAGTACTTC.

Comments on this clonotype: A read error may be the cause here, since a much bigger clone is one base away. The rearrangement uses TRBV29-1 and TRBJ2-5; D is tentatively TRBD1 or TRBD2 (6 bases each). The length of the CDR3 is 14 residues. With 6 bases removed from V and 7 bases from J, the gap between germline ends came to 21 bases. Germline values: CDR1 SQVTM, CDR2 ANQGSEA. This CDR3 reads CSVQGGGVAGTQYF. CDR3 nucleotide sequence: TGCAGCGTGCAAGGGGGAGGAGTAGCAGGGACCCAGTACTTC.

The chain employs TRBV24-1 and TRBJ2-2, with a weak D call TRBD1 (7 bases). CDR3 size: 16 residues. V gave up 0 bases and J gave up 3 bases, with 10 bases separating them. Per germline, CDR1 KGHDR and CDR2 SFDVKD. The CDR3 loop reads CATSDLGRGDTGELFF. The CDR3, as DNA: TGTGCCACCAGTGATTTGGGCAGGGGGGACACCGGGGAGCTGTTTTTT.

This clonotype showed up just once. The chain employs TRBV7-2 and TRBJ2-5, with a tentative D call TRBD2 (7 bases). The V end was cut by 0 bases, the J end by 11 bases, with 22 bases between. The CDR3 extends over 16 amino acids. Germline CDR1 SGHTA, CDR2 FQGNSA. The CDR3 sequence: CASSLAGGADYNEQYF. The CDR3 DNA follows: TGTGCCAGCAGCTTAGCTGGGGGGGCGGATTACAATGAGCAGTACTTC.

This clonotype was counted a few times. The rearrangement uses TRBV7-8 and TRBJ1-1; 7 nucleotides align to TRBD1. Losses at the gene ends were 5 bases for V and 5 bases for J; bases not matched to a gene: 20. The CDR3 loop spans 18 amino acids. The germline V gene encodes CDR1 SGHVS and CDR2 FQNEAQ. The CDR3 loop reads CASSPNTGTVNRRTEAFF. In nucleotides, the CDR3 is TGTGCCAGCAGCCCAAACACCGGGACAGTGAACCGTCGGACTGAAGCTTTCTTT.

The chain combines TRBV15 with TRBJ1-4, with D hard to call. The CDR3 consists of 15 residues. Deletions cut 0 bases from V and 5 bases from J, with 10 bases between. CDR1 is LNHNV and CDR2 is YYDKDF in the germline V gene (reference sequence). The CDR3 is CATSRDTNGNEKLFF. CDR3 DNA: TGTGCCACCAGCAGAGATACGAACGGGAATGAAAAACTGTTTTTT.

V gene TRBV3-1 combines with J gene TRBJ1-6; tentatively, D is TRBD1 (6 bases). Germline loops: CDR1 LGHDT, CDR2 YNNKEL (reference sequence). The germline V and J ends were trimmed by 0 bases and 9 bases, with 12 bases remaining between them. The CDR3 is 15 amino acids. CDR3 bases: TGTGCCAGCAGCCAAGATTTCACAGGGAGTTCACCCCTCCACTTT. Encoded protein: CASSQDFTGSSPLHF.

This clonotype was seen only once. The junction shows a germline mismatch at one end, possibly a read error. This rearrangement joins TRBV4-3 to TRBJ1-4; D is unresolved. Germline values: CDR1 LGHNA, CDR2 YSLEER. The CDR3 sequence is 13 residues long. The CDR3 nucleotides read TGCGCCAGCAGCCAAGCGGTTAATGAAAACCTGTTTTTT. Translation gives CASSQAVNENLFF.

The V and J genes are TRBV15 and TRBJ1-2; D gene unclear. This CDR3 has 13 residues. CDR1 and CDR2 (germline): LNHNV, YYDKDF (reference sequence). The V gene lost 0 bases and the J gene lost 4 bases, with 6 bases spanning the gap. Here the CDR3 DNA reads TGTGCCACCAGCAGAGATCGGACCTATGGCTACACCTTC. Its protein product is CATSRDRTYGYTF.

The chain is built from TRBV28 and TRBJ1-2; D is undetermined. V was cut by 7 bases and J by 5 bases, with 17 bases left in between. The CDR3 sequence is 14 residues long. CDR1 is MDHEN and CDR2 is SYDVKM in the germline V gene. DNA of the CDR3: TGTGCCAGCACCAAGGGTGTTTTAGGTTATGGCTACACCTTC. Protein: CASTKGVLGYGYTF.

The chain joins TRBV5-1 to TRBJ1-1; the D gene is possibly TRBD1 (5 bases). CDR3 length: 12 residues. V lost 7 bases and J 5 bases, leaving 12 bases between the germline ends. Germline values: CDR1 SGHRS, CDR2 YFSETQ. This CDR3 reads CASSPQGTEAFF. The CDR3 DNA reads as TGCGCCAGCTCCCCTCAGGGAACTGAAGCTTTCTTT.

This clonotype was found a few times. J is TRBJ2-7 and V is TRBV6-6, with a tentative D call TRBD2 (6 bases). Germline-derived CDR1 and CDR2 are MNHNY and SVGAGI (reference sequence). This CDR3 has 15 residues. The ends were cut back, 2 bases at V and 0 bases at J, with 11 bases in the middle. The CDR3, as DNA: TGTGCCAGCAGTTACGACGGGGGAGCCTCCTACGAGCAGTACTTC. This sequence encodes CASSYDGGASYEQYF.